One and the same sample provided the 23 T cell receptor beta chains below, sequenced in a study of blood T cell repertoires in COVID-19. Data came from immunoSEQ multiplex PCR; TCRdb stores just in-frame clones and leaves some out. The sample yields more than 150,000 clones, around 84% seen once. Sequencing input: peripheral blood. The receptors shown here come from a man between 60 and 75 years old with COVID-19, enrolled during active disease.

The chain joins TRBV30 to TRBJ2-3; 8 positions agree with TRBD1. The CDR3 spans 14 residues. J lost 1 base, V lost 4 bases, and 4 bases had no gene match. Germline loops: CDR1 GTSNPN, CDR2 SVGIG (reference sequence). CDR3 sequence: CAWNLGQGTDTQYF. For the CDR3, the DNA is TGTGCCTGGAATCTGGGACAGGGCACAGATACGCAGTATTTT.

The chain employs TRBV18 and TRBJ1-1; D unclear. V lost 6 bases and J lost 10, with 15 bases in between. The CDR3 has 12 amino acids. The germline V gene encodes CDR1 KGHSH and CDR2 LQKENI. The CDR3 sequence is CASSGGEIGAFF. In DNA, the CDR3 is TGTGCCAGCTCGGGCGGGGAAATTGGAGCTTTCTTT.

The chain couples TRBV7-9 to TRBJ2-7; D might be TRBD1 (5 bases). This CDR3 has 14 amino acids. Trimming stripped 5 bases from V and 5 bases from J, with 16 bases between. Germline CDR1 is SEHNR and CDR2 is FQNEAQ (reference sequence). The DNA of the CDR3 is TGTGCCAGCAGCGTCCTAGGGGCGAGCCACGAGCAGTACTTC. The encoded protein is CASSVLGASHEQYF.

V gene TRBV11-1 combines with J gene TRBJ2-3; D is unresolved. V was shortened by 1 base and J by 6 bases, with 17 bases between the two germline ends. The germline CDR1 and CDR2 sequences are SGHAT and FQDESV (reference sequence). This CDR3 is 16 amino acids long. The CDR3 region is CASSLVDSNRVDTQYF. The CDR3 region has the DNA TGTGCCAGCAGCTTAGTGGATTCTAACCGGGTGGATACGCAGTATTTT.

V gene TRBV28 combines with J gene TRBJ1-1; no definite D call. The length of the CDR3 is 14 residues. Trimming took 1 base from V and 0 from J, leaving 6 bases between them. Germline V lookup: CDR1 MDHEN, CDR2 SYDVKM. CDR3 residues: CASSLYYLNTEAFF. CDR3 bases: TGTGCCAGCAGTTTATATTATCTGAACACTGAAGCTTTCTTT.

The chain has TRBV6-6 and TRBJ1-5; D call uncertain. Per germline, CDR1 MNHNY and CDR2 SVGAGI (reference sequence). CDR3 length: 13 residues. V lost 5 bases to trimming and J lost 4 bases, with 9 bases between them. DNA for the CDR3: TGTGCCAGCAGTACCGGGGAGAATCAGCCCCAGCATTTT. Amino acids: CASSTGENQPQHF.

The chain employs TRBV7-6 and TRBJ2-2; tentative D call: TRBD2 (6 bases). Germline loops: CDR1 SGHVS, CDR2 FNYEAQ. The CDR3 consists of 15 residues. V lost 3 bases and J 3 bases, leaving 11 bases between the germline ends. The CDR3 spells CASSFGTRDTGELFF. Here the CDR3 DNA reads TGTGCCAGCAGCTTCGGGACTCGAGACACCGGGGAGCTGTTTTTT.

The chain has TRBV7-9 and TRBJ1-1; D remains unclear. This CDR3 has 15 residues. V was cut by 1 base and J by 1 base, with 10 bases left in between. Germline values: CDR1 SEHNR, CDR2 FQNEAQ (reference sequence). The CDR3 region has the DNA TGTGCCAGCAGCTTAGGGTCGGCGGGGAACACTGAAGCTTTCTTT. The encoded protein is CASSLGSAGNTEAFF.

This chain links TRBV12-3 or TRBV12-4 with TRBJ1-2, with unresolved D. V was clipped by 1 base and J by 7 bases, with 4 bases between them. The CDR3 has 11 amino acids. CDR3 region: CASSLGAGYTF. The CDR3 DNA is TGTGCCAGCAGTTTAGGAGCTGGCTACACCTTC.

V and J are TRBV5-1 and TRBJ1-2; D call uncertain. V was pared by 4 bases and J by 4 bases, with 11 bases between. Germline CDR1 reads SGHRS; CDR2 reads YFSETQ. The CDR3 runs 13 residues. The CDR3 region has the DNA TGCGCCAGCAGCCTCGACGGAGGCTATGGCTACACCTTC. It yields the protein CASSLDGGYGYTF.

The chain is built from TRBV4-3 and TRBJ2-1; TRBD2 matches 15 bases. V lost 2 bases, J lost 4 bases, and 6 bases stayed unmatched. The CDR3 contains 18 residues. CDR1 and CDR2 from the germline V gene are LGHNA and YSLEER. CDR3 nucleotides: TGCGCCAGCAGCCAAAAAGGGACTAGCGGGGGGAATTACAATGAGCAGTTCTTC. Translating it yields CASSQKGTSGGNYNEQFF.

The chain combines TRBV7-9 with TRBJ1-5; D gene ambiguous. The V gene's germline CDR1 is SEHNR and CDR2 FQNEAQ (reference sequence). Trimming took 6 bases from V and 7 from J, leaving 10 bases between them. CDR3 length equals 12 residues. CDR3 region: CASSSPGQPQHF. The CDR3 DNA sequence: TGTGCCAGCAGTTCCCCTGGCCAGCCCCAGCATTTT.

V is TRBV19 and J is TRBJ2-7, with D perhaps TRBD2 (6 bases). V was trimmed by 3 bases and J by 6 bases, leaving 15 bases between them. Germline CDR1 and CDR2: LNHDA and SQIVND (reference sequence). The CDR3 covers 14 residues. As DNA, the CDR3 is TGTGCCAGTAGTATCGCGGGGTGGGCGCGCGAGCAGTACTTC. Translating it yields CASSIAGWAREQYF.

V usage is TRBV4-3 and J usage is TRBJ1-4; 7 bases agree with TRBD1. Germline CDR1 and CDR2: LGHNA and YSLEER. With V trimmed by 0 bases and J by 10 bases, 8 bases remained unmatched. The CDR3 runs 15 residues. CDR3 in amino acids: CASSQDMGRDRKLFF. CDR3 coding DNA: TGCGCCAGCAGCCAAGATATGGGACGGGACAGAAAACTGTTTTTT.

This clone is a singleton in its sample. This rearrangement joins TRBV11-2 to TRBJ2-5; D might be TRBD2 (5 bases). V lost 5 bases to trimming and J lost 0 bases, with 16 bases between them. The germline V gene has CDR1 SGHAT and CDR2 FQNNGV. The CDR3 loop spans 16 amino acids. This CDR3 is CASSQLQSGNQETQYF. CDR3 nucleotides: TGTGCCAGCAGCCAACTACAGTCCGGGAACCAAGAGACCCAGTACTTC.

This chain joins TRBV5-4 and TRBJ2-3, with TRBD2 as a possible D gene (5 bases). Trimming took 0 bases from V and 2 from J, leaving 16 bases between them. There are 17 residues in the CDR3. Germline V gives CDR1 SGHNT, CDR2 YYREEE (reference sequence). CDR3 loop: CASSLGGLAINTDTQYF. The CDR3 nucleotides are TGTGCCAGCAGCTTGGGAGGGCTAGCAATCAACACAGATACGCAGTATTTT.

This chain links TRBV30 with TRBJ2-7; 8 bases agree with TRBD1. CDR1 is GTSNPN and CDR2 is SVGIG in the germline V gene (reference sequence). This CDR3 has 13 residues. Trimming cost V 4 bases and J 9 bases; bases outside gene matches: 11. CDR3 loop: CAWTGQGLNGQYF. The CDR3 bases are TGTGCCTGGACCGGACAGGGTCTAAATGGGCAGTACTTC. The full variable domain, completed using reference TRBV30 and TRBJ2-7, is SQTIHQWPATLVQPVGSPLSLECTVEGTSNPNLYWYRQAAGRGLQLLFYSVGIGQISSEVPQNLSASRPQDRQFILSSKKLLLSDSGFYLCAWTGQGLNGQYFGPGTRLTVT.

CDR3 sequence: CASSSPGSGTGELFF. In DNA form, the CDR3 reads TGTGCCAGCAGCTCCCCAGGGTCTGGTACCGGGGAGCTGTTTTTT. The chain has TRBV7-8 and TRBJ2-2; TRBD1 is a possible D gene (5 bases). The CDR3 covers 15 residues. Trimming stripped 4 bases from V and 5 bases from J, with 14 bases between. Per the germline V gene, CDR1 is SGHVS and CDR2 is FQNEAQ.

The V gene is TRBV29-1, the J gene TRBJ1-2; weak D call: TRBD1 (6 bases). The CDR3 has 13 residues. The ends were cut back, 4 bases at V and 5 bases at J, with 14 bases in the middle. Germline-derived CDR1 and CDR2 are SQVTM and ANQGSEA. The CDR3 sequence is CSVVGGQLYGYTF. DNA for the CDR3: TGCAGCGTTGTCGGGGGGCAGCTATATGGCTACACCTTC.

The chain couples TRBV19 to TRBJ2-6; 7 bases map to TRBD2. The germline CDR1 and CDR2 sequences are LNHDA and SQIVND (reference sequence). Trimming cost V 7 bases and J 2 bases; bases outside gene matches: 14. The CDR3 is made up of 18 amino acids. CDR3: CASIPGGRGSPGANVLTF. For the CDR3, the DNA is TGTGCCAGTATACCGGGGGGTCGAGGGAGTCCTGGGGCCAACGTCCTGACTTTC.

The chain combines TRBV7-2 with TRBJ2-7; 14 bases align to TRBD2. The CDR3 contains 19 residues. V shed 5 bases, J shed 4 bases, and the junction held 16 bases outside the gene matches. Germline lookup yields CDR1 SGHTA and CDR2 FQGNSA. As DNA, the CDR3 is TGTGCCAGCAGCCACAATAAACCGGGACTAGCGGGAGTCGGGTACGAGCAGTACTTC. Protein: CASSHNKPGLAGVGYEQYF.

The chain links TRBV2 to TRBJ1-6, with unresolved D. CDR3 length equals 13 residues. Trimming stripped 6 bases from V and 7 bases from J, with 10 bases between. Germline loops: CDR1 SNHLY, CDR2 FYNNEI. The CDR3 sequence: CASSGVLNSPLHF. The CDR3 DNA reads TGTGCCAGCAGCGGGGTGTTGAATTCACCCCTCCACTTT.

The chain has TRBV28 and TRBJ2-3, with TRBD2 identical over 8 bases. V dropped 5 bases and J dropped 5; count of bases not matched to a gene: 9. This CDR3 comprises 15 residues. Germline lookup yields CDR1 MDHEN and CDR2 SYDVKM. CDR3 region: CASSIGRAGLDTQYF. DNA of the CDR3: TGTGCCAGCAGTATCGGGAGGGCGGGACTAGATACGCAGTATTTT.